This TCR beta chain was retrieved from a study of post-analysis software for immune sequencing data. At the level of the study: Progressive-relapsing, secondary progressive and relapsing-remitting multiple sclerosis were among the disease courses included.

The TCR beta cDNA libraries carried unique molecular identifiers. TCRdb fed the PCR reads into MiXCR, producing one record per CDR3 protein. The sample consists of roughly 870,000 distinct CDR3 sequences, roughly 58% of them appearing once. In regard to this clonotype: What it binds is unknown.

Study results and limitations: Significantly decreased normalized Chao1 diversity was recorded for multiple sclerosis patients relative to controls. When the samples were clustered directly with F measure, those that had been prepared in the same batch showed strong co-clustering.

The sample taken for sequencing was blood. The receptor comes from a girl between 5 and 17 years old with multiple sclerosis.

The CDR3 sequence is CASSHSDRGYSNQPQHF. Here the CDR3 DNA reads TGCGCCAGCAGCCACTCGGACAGGGGGTATAGCAATCAGCCCCAGCATTTT. The V and J genes are TRBV4-1 and TRBJ1-5; TRBD1 matches 10 bases. J was trimmed by 0 bases and V by 3 bases; bases with no gene match: 5. The V gene's germline CDR1 is MGHRA and CDR2 YSYEKL. The CDR3 runs to 17 residues.